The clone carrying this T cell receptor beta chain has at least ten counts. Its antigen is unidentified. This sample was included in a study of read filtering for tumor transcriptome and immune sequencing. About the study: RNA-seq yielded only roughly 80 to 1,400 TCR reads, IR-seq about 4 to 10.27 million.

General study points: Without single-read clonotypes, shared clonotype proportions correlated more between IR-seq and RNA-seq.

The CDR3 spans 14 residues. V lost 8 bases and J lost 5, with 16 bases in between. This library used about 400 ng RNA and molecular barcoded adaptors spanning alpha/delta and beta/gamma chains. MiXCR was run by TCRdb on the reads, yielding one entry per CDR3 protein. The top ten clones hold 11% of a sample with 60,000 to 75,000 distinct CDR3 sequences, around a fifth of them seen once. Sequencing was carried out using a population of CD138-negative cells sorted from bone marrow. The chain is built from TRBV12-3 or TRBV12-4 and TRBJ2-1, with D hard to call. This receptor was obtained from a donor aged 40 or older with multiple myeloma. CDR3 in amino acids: CASLGGPANNEQFF. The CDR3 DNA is TGTGCCAGCTTGGGTGGTCCGGCGAACAATGAGCAGTTCTTC.